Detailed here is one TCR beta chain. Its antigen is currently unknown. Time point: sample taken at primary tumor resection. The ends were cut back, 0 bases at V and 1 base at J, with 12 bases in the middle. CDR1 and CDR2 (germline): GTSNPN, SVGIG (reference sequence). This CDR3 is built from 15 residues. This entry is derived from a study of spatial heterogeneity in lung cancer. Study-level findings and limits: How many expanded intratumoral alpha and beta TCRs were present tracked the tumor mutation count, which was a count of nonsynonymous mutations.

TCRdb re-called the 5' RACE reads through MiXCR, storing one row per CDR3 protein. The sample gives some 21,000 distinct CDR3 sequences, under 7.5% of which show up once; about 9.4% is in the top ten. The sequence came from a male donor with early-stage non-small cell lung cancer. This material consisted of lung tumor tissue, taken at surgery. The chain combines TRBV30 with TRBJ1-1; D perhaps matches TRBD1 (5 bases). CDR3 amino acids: CAWSVGQGRNTEAFF. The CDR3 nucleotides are TGTGCCTGGAGTGTAGGGCAGGGACGGAACACTGAAGCTTTCTTT.